The source of this T cell receptor (beta chain) is a study of cytomegalovirus exposure and HLA in healthy donors. In this sample, this clone turned up a few times. PCR amplification relied on 60 Vbeta primers (plus 13 Jbeta primers). Only in-frame clones appear in the TCRdb table, and some are missing; sequencing was by immunoSEQ multiplex PCR. The table includes some 150,000 clones, approximately 77% detected once. Germline CDR1 is SGDLS and CDR2 is YYNGEE. The CDR3 sequence is 16 residues long. Trimming cost V 0 bases and J 1 base; bases outside gene matches: 3. Sequencing was performed on PBMCs. The chain recombines TRBV9 with TRBJ2-5; 10 bases map to TRBD2. The clonotype originates from a woman aged 35 to 49 in good health and CMV-seronegative. CDR3 region: CASSVGASGSQETQYF. The DNA for the CDR3 is TGTGCCAGCAGCGTAGGTGCTAGCGGGAGCCAAGAGACCCAGTACTTC.